The 7 T cell receptor beta chains below were found in one sample sequenced in a study of follicular helper T cells after annual influenza vaccination (dated by TCRdb to about 2017). The library relied on the immunoSEQ multiplex PCR assay. The clones in this table, taken by TCRdb from immuneACCESS, are in-frame only. Not every clone is retained; where verified, under half of the shortfall comes from an unresolved V gene, and the cause of the rest is unknown. The sample data list about 11,000 clones, and less than 85% of these were observed just once. Of the sample, 0.8% to 0.95% is held by the ten largest clones. The source material was CXCR5- memory CD4+ T cells sorted from blood, sampled 6 weeks after influenza vaccination. Read against the paper, the sample's cell subset or site label means: CXCR5- memory CD4 T cells. The receptors were gathered from an adult who received the influenza vaccine.

This clone came up once. The rearrangement uses TRBV7-9 and TRBJ2-1; the D is unclear. The CDR3 has 14 amino acids. Deletions cut 0 bases from V and 4 bases from J, with 7 bases between. The germline V gene has CDR1 SEHNR and CDR2 FQNEAQ (reference sequence). In nucleotides, the CDR3 is TGTGCCAGCAGCTTAGCGGGCAGTTACAATGAGCAGTTCTTC. It codes for CASSLAGSYNEQFF.

This clone was picked up a small number of times. The rearrangement joins TRBV6-5 to TRBJ2-2; no firm D call. V was shortened by 5 bases and J by 6 bases, with 10 bases between the two germline ends. The CDR3 length is 13 residues. From germline, CDR1 is MNHEY and CDR2 SVGAGI. CDR3 protein: CASSLAWAGELFF. CDR3 DNA sequence: TGTGCCAGCAGTCTGGCGTGGGCCGGGGAGCTGTTTTTT.

This chain connects TRBV19 to TRBJ1-6; no reliable D call. The germline V gene has CDR1 LNHDA and CDR2 SQIVND (reference sequence). The CDR3 has 14 amino acids. V was shortened by 3 bases and J by 1 base, with 4 bases between the two germline ends. CDR3 DNA: TGTGCCAGTAGTATCGGGTCCTATAATTCACCCCTCCACTTT. Translating gives CASSIGSYNSPLHF. Full variable domain (rest looked up from reference TRBV19 and TRBJ1-6): DGGITQSPKYLFRKEGQNVTLSCEQNLNHDAMYWYRQDPGQGLRLIYYSQIVNDFQKGDIAEGYSVSREKKESFPLTVTSAQKNPTAFYLCASSIGSYNSPLHFGNGTRLTVT.

This clone was seen more than once but under ten times. The chain carries TRBV2 and TRBJ2-3, with a weak D call TRBD2 (5 bases). V shed 4 bases and J shed 6 bases, with 5 bases lying between them. The CDR3 totals 11 residues. Germline lookup yields CDR1 SNHLY and CDR2 FYNNEI. CDR3 nucleotide sequence: TGTGCCAGCAGTGTAGCGGATACGCAGTATTTT. This translates into CASSVADTQYF.

The chain links TRBV7-2 to TRBJ2-7, with TRBD2 identical over 7 bases. J was trimmed by 5 bases and V by 5 bases; bases with no gene match: 9. The CDR3 length is 14 residues. CDR1 is SGHTA and CDR2 is FQGNSA in the germline V gene. Here the CDR3 reads CASSARTSSNEQYF. The CDR3 nucleotides are TGTGCCAGCAGCGCCCGGACTAGTTCCAACGAGCAGTACTTC.

The V and J genes are TRBV7-2 and TRBJ1-2; no clear D. V was pared by 5 bases and J by 7 bases, with 14 bases between. Germline CDR1 reads SGHTA; CDR2 reads FQGNSA. The CDR3 contains 13 residues. CDR3 residues: CASSPDFARGYTF. DNA of the CDR3: TGTGCCAGCAGCCCAGACTTTGCGCGTGGCTACACCTTC. Variable domain in full (rest from reference TRBV7-2 and TRBJ1-2): GAGVSQSPSNKVTEKGKDVELRCDPISGHTALYWYRQSLGQGLEFLIYFQGNSAPDKSGLPSDRFSAERTGGSVSTLTIQRTQQEDSAVYLCASSPDFARGYTFGSGTRLTVV.

The chain couples TRBV28 to TRBJ1-2; D remains unclear. V was shortened by 2 bases and J by 4 bases, with 5 bases between the two germline ends. The length of the CDR3 is 12 residues. In germline, CDR1 is MDHEN, CDR2 SYDVKM. The CDR3 protein is CASSLPGYGYTF. The CDR3 nucleotides are TGTGCCAGCAGTTTACCTGGCTATGGCTACACCTTC.